This T cell receptor beta chain is from a study of metastatic and nonmetastatic thyroid tumors. As for the study in general: The comparison covered peripheral blood and tumor or nodule tissue in malignant and benign thyroid patients. General study findings and limits: Across blood and tumor, TCR beta diversity in malignant thyroid tumors was reportedly significantly higher than in benign nodules.

The authors' processing: Building a distant-metastasis classifier for papillary thyroid cancer drew on CDR3 differences across clinicopathological groups. TCRdb used MiXCR to call clones anew from the PCR reads. TCRdb's processing, not the study's, gives the V and J calls here. The sample consists of roughly 70,000 clones, roughly 18% of them appearing once. Patients were all untreated before their thyroid surgery. Germline loops: CDR1 MNHEY, CDR2 SVGAGI. Between the trimmed V and J ends, which lost 5 bases and 8 bases, there was a span of 18 bases. This CDR3 contains 14 residues. This clone was counted only a few times. Its matching antigen is unknown.

Sequencing used blood. The chain recombines TRBV6-5 with TRBJ1-2, with D possibly being TRBD1 (5 bases). This clonotype originated in a female donor with papillary thyroid cancer or a benign thyroid nodule (not recorded which). Some clones in this sample may be carry-over from other donors' samples. This CDR3 is CASSNGGGVGGYTF. CDR3 sequence (DNA): TGTGCCAGCAGTAACGGGGGGGGTGTCGGAGGCTACACCTTC.